This T cell receptor (beta chain) was captured by sequencing in a study of blood T cell repertoires in COVID-19. In the original processing: For nucleated cells, counts were estimated from reference gene primer amplification. Data came from immunoSEQ multiplex PCR; TCRdb stores just in-frame clones and leaves some out. V and J calls and clone size are those listed in that table; D and trimming were worked out from the DNA. The sample lists approximately 180,000 clones; more than 75% were seen once. Patients at the Seattle site were enrolled during active infection and followed longitudinally. CDR3 length: 13 amino acids. Germline lookup yields CDR1 SNHLY and CDR2 FYNNEI. Trimming stripped 6 bases from V and 5 bases from J, with 10 bases between.

This TCR derives from a person aged 70 to 79 with COVID-19, enrolled during active disease. V gene TRBV2 combines with J gene TRBJ2-2, with D unclear. Source material: peripheral blood. The CDR3 nucleotides are TGTGCCAGCAGACCTGAGAGGACCGGGGAGCTGTTTTTT. This translates into CASRPERTGELFF.